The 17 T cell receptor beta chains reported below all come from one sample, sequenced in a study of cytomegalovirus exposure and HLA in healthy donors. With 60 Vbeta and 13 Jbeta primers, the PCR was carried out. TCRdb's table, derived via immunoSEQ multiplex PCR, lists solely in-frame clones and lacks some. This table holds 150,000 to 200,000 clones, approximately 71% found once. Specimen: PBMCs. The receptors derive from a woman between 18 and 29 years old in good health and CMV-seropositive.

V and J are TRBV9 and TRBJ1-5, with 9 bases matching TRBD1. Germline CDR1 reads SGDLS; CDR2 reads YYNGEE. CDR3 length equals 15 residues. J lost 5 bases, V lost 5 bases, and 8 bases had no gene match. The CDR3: CASSATGGGDQPQHF. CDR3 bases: TGTGCCAGCAGTGCGACAGGGGGTGGCGATCAGCCCCAGCATTTT.

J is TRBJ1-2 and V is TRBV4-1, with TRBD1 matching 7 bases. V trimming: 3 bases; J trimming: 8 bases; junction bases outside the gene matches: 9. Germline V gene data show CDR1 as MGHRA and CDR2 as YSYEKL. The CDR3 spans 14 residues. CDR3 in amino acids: CASSQPGGFEGYTF. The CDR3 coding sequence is TGCGCCAGCAGCCAGCCAGGGGGGTTTGAGGGCTACACCTTC.

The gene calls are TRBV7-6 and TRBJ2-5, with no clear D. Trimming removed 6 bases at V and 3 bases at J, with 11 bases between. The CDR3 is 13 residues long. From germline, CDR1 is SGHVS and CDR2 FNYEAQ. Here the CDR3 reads CASSGPVKETQYF. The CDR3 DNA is TGTGCCAGCAGTGGCCCCGTCAAAGAGACCCAGTACTTC.

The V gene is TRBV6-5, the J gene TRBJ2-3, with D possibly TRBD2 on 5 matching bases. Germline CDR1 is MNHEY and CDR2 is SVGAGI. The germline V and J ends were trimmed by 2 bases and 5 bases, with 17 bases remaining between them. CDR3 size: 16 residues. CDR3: CASSYTVGVSGDTQYF. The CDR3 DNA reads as TGTGCCAGCAGTTACACGGTCGGGGTTTCGGGAGATACGCAGTATTTT.

DNA of the CDR3: TGTGCCAGCAGCTTGGACGGTCGGGATAATTCACCCCTCCACTTT. Translation: CASSLDGRDNSPLHF. The chain couples TRBV5-4 to TRBJ1-6; D is unresolved. There are 15 residues in the CDR3. Trimming left V 0 bases short and J 5 bases short, with 9 bases between. CDR1 SGHNT and CDR2 YYREEE come from the germline V gene (reference sequence).

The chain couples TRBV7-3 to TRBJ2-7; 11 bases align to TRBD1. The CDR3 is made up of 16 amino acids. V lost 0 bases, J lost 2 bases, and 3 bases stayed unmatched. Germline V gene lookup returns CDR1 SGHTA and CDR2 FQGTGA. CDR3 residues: CASSLTGTGGPYEQYF. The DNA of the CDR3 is TGTGCCAGCAGCTTAACAGGGACAGGGGGTCCCTACGAGCAGTACTTC.

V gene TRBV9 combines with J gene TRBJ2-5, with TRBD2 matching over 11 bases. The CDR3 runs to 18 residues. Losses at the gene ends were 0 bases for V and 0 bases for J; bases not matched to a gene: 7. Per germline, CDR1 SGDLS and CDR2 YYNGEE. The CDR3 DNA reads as TGTGCCAGCAGCGTAGTGGCTAGCGGGGGGCCCTACCAAGAGACCCAGTACTTC. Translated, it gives CASSVVASGGPYQETQYF. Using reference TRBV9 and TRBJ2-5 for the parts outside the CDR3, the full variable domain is DSGVTQTPKHLITATGQRVTLRCSPRSGDLSVYWYQQSLDQGLQFLIQYYNGEERAKGNILERFSAQQFPDLHSELNLSSLELGDSALYFCASSVVASGGPYQETQYFGPGTRLLVL.

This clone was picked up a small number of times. For the CDR3, the DNA is TGTGCCAGCAGCCGTCGACAGGCCTACGAGCAGTACTTC. This codes for CASSRRQAYEQYF. V and J are TRBV11-2 and TRBJ2-7; possible D gene TRBD1, 6 bases. Germline V CDR1 and CDR2: SGHAT, FQNNGV. Trimming took off 5 bases at V and 2 bases at J, with 10 bases between the two ends. CDR3 size: 13 residues.

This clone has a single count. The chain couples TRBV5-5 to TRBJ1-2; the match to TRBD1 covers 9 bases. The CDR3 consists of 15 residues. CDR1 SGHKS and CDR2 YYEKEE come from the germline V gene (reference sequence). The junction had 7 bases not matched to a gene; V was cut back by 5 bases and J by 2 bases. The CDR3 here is CASRPTGGANYGYTF. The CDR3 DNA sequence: TGTGCCAGCAGACCAACAGGGGGCGCGAACTATGGCTACACCTTC.

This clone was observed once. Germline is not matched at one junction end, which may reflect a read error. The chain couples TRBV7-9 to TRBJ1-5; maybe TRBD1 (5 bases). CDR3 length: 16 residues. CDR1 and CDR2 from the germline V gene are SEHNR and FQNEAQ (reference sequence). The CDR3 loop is CASSSTLVGANQSQHF. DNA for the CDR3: TGTGCCAGCAGCTCCACCCTCGTTGGGGCAAATCAGTCCCAGCATTTT.

In DNA form, the CDR3 reads TGTGCCAGCAGCTTAGAAGGGACAATTTACAATGAGCAGTTCTTC. Protein sequence: CASSLEGTIYNEQFF. J is TRBJ2-1 and V is TRBV7-9, with D maybe TRBD1 (6 bases). CDR1 SEHNR and CDR2 FQNEAQ come from the germline V gene (reference sequence). V lost 1 base and J lost 4, with 11 bases in between. CDR3 size: 15 residues.

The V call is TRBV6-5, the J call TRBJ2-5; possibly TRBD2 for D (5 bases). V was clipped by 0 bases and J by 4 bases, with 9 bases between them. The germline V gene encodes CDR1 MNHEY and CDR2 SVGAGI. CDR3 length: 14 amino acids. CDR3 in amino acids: CASSYSGDGETQYF. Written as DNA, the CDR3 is TGTGCCAGCAGTTACTCGGGAGACGGAGAGACCCAGTACTTC.

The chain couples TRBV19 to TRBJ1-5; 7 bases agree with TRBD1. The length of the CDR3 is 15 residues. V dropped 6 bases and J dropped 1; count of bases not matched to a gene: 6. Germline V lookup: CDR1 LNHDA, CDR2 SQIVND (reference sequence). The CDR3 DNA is TGTGCCAGTAGGACGACAGGGCTGAGCAATCAGCCCCAGCATTTT. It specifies CASRTTGLSNQPQHF.

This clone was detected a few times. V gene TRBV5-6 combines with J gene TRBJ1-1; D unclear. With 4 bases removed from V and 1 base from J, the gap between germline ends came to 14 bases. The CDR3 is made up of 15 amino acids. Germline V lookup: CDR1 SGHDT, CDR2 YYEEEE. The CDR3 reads CASSLVGEANTEAFF. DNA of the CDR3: TGTGCCAGCAGCCTGGTCGGGGAGGCGAACACTGAAGCTTTCTTT. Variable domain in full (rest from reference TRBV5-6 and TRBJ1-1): DAGVTQSPTHLIKTRGQQVTLRCSPKSGHDTVSWYQQALGQGPQFIFQYYEEEERQRGNFPDRFSGHQFPNYSSELNVNALLLGDSALYLCASSLVGEANTEAFFGQGTRLTVV.

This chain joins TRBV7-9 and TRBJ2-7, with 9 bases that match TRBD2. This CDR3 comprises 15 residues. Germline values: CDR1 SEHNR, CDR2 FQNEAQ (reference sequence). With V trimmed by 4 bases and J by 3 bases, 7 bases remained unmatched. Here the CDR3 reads CASSSIAGVVYEQYF. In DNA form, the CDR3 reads TGTGCCAGCAGCTCGATAGCGGGGGTGGTCTACGAGCAGTACTTC.

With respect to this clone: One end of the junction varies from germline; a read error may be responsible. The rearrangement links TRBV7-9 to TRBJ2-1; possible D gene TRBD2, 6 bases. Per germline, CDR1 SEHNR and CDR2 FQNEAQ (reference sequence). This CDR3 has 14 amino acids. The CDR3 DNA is TGTTCCAGCAGCTTAAGTTCAGGGAGGAATGAGCAGTTCTTC. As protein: CSSSLSSGRNEQFF.

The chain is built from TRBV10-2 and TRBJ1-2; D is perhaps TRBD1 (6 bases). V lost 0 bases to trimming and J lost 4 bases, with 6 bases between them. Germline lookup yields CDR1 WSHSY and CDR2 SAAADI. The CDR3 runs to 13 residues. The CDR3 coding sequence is TGCGCCAGCAGTGAGTCAGGGGGCTATGGCTACACCTTC. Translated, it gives CASSESGGYGYTF.